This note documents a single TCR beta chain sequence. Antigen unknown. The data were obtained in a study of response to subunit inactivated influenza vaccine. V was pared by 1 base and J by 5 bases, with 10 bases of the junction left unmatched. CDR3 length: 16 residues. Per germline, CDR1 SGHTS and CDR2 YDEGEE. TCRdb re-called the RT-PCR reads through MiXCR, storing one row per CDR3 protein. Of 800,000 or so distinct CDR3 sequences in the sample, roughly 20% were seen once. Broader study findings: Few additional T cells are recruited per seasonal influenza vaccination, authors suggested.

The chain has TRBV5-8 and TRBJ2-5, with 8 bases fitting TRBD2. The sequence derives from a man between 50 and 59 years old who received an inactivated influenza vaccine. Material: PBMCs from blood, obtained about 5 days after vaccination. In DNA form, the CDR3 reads TGTGCCAGCAGCTTGTCGACGGGGGGGCCGGGGGAGACCCAGTACTTC. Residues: CASSLSTGGPGETQYF.